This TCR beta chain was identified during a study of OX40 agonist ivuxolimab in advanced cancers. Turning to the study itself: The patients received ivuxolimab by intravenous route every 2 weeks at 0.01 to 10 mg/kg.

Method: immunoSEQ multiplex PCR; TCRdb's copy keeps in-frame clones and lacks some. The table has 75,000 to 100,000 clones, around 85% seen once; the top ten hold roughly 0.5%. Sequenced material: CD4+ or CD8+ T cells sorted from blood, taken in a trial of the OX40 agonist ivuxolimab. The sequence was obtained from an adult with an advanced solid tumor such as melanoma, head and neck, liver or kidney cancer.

The CDR3 protein is CASSLGRDAEAFF. The CDR3 DNA reads as TGCGCCAGCAGCTTGGGGCGGGATGCTGAAGCTTTCTTT. J is TRBJ1-1 and V is TRBV5-1; D is unclear. Trimming pared 0 bases from V and 6 bases from J, leaving 9 bases between. The germline gives CDR1 SGHRS, CDR2 YFSETQ. The CDR3 has 13 residues.